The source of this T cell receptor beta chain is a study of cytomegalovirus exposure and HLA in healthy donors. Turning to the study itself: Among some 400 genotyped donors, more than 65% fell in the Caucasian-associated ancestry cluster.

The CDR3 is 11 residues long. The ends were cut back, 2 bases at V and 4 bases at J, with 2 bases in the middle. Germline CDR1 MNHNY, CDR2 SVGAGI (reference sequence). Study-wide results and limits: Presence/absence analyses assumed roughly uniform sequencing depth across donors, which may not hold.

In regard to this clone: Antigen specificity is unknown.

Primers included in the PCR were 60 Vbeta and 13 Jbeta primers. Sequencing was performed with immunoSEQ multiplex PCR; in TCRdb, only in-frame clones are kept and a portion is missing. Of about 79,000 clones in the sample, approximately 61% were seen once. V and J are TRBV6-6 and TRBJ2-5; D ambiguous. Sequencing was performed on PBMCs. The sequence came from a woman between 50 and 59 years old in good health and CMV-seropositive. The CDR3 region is CASSYRETQYF. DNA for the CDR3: TGTGCCAGCAGTTACCGAGAGACCCAGTACTTC.